This TCR beta chain was observed in a study of T cell changes during pregnancy in multiple sclerosis. Trimming shortened V by 1 base and J by 5 bases, and 20 bases separated the two germline ends. The CDR3 length is 17 residues. Germline V gives CDR1 LGHNA, CDR2 YSLEER. Clones were sequenced by immunoSEQ multiplex PCR, and TCRdb holds only the in-frame ones, with some missing. The profile shows 56,000 or so clones, 89% of them singletons. This chain links TRBV4-3 with TRBJ1-1; D may be TRBD1 (5 bases). The specimen was peripheral blood, collected after pregnancy. This TCR was sampled from a female donor with multiple sclerosis, enrolled in a pregnancy study. CDR3 loop: CASSQVPGQVVATEAFF. The CDR3 coding sequence is TGCGCCAGCAGCCAAGTACCCGGACAAGTGGTGGCGACTGAAGCTTTCTTT.